This TCR beta chain was recovered during a study of T cell responses to AZD1222 COVID-19 vaccine. Study-wide results and caveats: It should be noted that donors were predominantly white British and more often female, and clonal diversity was possibly underestimated. Samples come after the peak T cell response, not at day 14. Spike as a whole was targeted by vaccine-associated CD4 TCRs, dominant at 160-218 and 743-854.

Concerning this clone itself: As yet, its antigen is unknown.

TCRdb's table, derived via immunoSEQ multiplex PCR, lists solely in-frame clones and lacks some. The sample has roughly 65,000 clones, less than 85% seen once; the top ten hold nearly 25%. Germline CDR1 and CDR2: MNHNS and SASEGT. The ends were cut back, 1 base at V and 9 bases at J, with 13 bases in the middle. The CDR3 is made up of 15 amino acids. The analysis combined second doses at about 4 or about 12 weeks. The sample was peripheral blood, taken 28 days after the second AZD1222 dose. The receptor was isolated from an adult who received the AZD1222 COVID-19 vaccine. This rearrangement joins TRBV6-1 to TRBJ1-6; no clear D gene. The CDR3 DNA sequence: TGTGCCAGCAGTGAAGTAGGTGGAACGTCTTCACCCCTCCACTTT. The encoded protein is CASSEVGGTSSPLHF.